Sequencing of this T cell receptor beta chain was carried out in a study of cytomegalovirus exposure and HLA in healthy donors. Germline V CDR1 and CDR2: SGHRS, YFSETQ. CDR3 size: 15 residues. Trimming removed 7 bases from V and 4 bases from J, with 20 bases in between. The PCR was carried out with 60 Vbeta primers and 13 Jbeta primers. Profiling relied on immunoSEQ multiplex PCR, and the TCRdb table lists in-frame clones only, not all of them. The table lists about 150,000 clones, roughly three quarters of them singletons. Sequences were obtained from PBMCs. The rearrangement uses TRBV5-1 and TRBJ1-2, with D hard to call. The receptor's source is a man aged 25-45 years in good health and CMV-seropositive. CDR3 bases: TGCGCCAGCTCCCGAACGGCTGATGGGAGCTATGGCTACACCTTC. This codes for CASSRTADGSYGYTF.